In this sample, the clone carrying this T cell receptor (beta chain) turned up many times. Treatment of any kind had been given to no patient before thyroid surgery. This entry is derived from a study of metastatic and nonmetastatic thyroid tumors. In the study overall: Repertoire comparisons spanned blood and tumor or nodule tissue from malignant and benign thyroid patients.

The V gene's germline CDR1 is LGHNA and CDR2 YSLEER. The CDR3 runs to 17 residues. Between the trimmed V and J ends, which lost 1 base and 2 bases, there was a span of 17 bases. TCRdb re-clonotyped the PCR reads via MiXCR. Of 8,500 to 13,000 clones detected, approximately 30% appear once; the ten largest clones hold 10%. This sequence joins TRBV4-3 and TRBJ1-2; the D gene is possibly TRBD1 (6 bases). The receptor's source is a male donor with papillary thyroid cancer or a benign thyroid nodule (not recorded which). Some clones in this sample may be carry-over from other donors' samples. Sequencing was done on a sample of tumor tissue. The CDR3 here is CASSQVLADSKNYGYTF. CDR3 in DNA: TGCGCCAGCAGCCAAGTCCTAGCGGACAGTAAGAACTATGGCTACACCTTC.